This record looks at one T cell receptor (beta chain) sequence and its context. TCRdb keeps only in-frame clones here, not all; method: immunoSEQ multiplex PCR. The sample lists 75,000 to 100,000 clones; 84% were seen once. This record comes from a study of OX40 agonist ivuxolimab in advanced cancers. Study-wide context: Patients with prior anti-PD-1, anti-PD-L1 or anti-CTLA-4 therapy were eligible; less than 50% had some.

The specimen was CD4+ or CD8+ T cells sorted from blood, collected in a trial of the OX40 agonist ivuxolimab. This receptor was identified in an adult with an advanced solid tumor such as melanoma, head and neck, liver or kidney cancer.

Written as DNA, the CDR3 is TGTGCCAGCAGCTTAGGAGGGAGGGTAGCGGGTAACAATGAGCAGTTCTTC. This translates into CASSLGGRVAGNNEQFF. The chain joins TRBV11-3 to TRBJ2-1; 7 nucleotides agree with TRBD2. CDR3 length: 17 residues. J gave up 5 bases and V 1 base, and 11 bases lay outside the gene matches. CDR1 and CDR2 from the germline V gene are SGHNT and YENEEA.